The entry below gives a single T cell receptor (beta chain) sequence along with its context. The sample belongs to a study of blood T cell repertoires in COVID-19. On the study more broadly: Collection of acute and convalescent COVID-19 samples took place in the United States, Italy and Spain.

As processed by the authors: Reference gene primers were amplified, and this amplification served to estimate nucleated cell counts. The protocol was immunoSEQ multiplex PCR, while the TCRdb copy is restricted to in-frame clones and leaves out a portion. V, J and clone size derive from that table, while D and trimming were established from the DNA sequence. The sample has approximately 85,000 clones, roughly 89% seen once. V was pared by 0 bases and J by 0 bases, with 9 bases between. Germline CDR1 is LGHDT and CDR2 is YNNKEL (reference sequence). This CDR3 has 16 amino acids. The chain has TRBV3-1 (or the pseudogene TRBV3-2) and TRBJ2-1, with D possibly matching TRBD2 (6 bases). Input material: peripheral blood. The receptor's source is a woman of 80 years or more with active or convalescent COVID-19. The CDR3 spells CASSQDLAPSYNEQFF. The CDR3 DNA follows: TGTGCCAGCAGCCAAGACCTAGCGCCCTCCTACAATGAGCAGTTCTTC.